Sequencing of this T cell receptor beta chain was carried out in a study of somatic mutations in cytotoxic T cells in rheumatoid arthritis. Study-wide context: At nearly 100% purity, some V beta antibody-stained T-cell populations were flow-sorted, and these included V beta1+ cells that were sequenced for TCRB. The study's findings and limits: No antigen targets were known for the expanded CD8+ clones.

Separation of CD4+ and CD8+ cells was performed by positive magnetic bead selection, and purity was verified by flow cytometry. Per the germline V gene, CDR1 is SGHTS and CDR2 is YDEGEE. This CDR3 is 14 amino acids long. With 0 bases clipped from V and 5 bases from J, the junction kept 4 bases outside the gene matches. Only a few counts were recorded for this clone. Its antigen remains unknown. Original analysis: The authors compared patient CD8+ clones larger than 1% against published virus-specific TCRB sequences. Only a few of these clones matched. Method: immunoSEQ multiplex PCR; TCRdb's copy keeps in-frame clones and lacks some. V and J calls and clone size follow that table, whereas D and trimming were derived from the DNA. This sample carries some 30,000 clones, roughly 80% of them seen once, and the ten largest clones take 8% to 9%.

J is TRBJ1-2 and V is TRBV5-8, with 7 bases lining up with TRBD1. Sequencing input: CD8+ T cells sorted from blood. The clonotype comes from an adult with rheumatoid arthritis. CDR3 sequence (DNA): TGTGCCAGCAGCTTGGGAACAGGGGCTTATGGCTACACCTTC. This translates into CASSLGTGAYGYTF.